The text below deals with one T cell receptor beta chain. Its antigen is as yet unknown. These data belong to a study of T cell therapy after organ transplantation. Germline CDR1 MNHEY, CDR2 SVGAGI. This CDR3 region has 16 residues. The J segment lost 0 bases and the V segment lost 2 bases, leaving 5 bases of the junction unmatched. The table came from immunoSEQ multiplex PCR; TCRdb's copy has only in-frame clones and leaves some out. The table has 45,000 to 60,000 clones, 94% seen once; the top ten hold over 2.5%. Study-level results: Reconstitution after therapy seemingly combined transferred and product-undetected endogenous clonotypes.

The clonotype comes from a human patient who had received a solid organ transplant and had CMV disease. The source material was CD8+ T cells from blood, sampled before autologous CMV-specific T cell therapy. The rearrangement joins TRBV6-5 to TRBJ2-3; 7 bases align to TRBD1. CDR3 bases: TGTGCCAGCAGTTACACAGGGGCTGTCAGCACAGATACGCAGTATTTT. Translated, it gives CASSYTGAVSTDTQYF.